These 7 T cell receptor beta chains came from one sample sequenced in a study of T cell responses to AZD1222 COVID-19 vaccine. Assay: immunoSEQ multiplex PCR; the TCRdb copy retains only in-frame clones and omits some. Here the sample spans 69,000 or so clones, about 85% being singletons. The sequencing here drew on peripheral blood, taken 28 days after the second AZD1222 dose. Receptors originate from an adult who received the AZD1222 COVID-19 vaccine.

The CDR3 spells CASSFLAENTGELFF. The CDR3 region has the DNA TGTGCCAGCAGCTTCCTAGCTGAGAACACCGGGGAGCTGTTTTTT. The V call is TRBV7-9, the J call TRBJ2-2; D perhaps matches TRBD2 (5 bases). V lost 3 bases, J lost 1 base, and 9 bases lay in between. The CDR3 consists of 15 residues. Germline assignment: CDR1 SEHNR and CDR2 FQNEAQ (reference sequence).

The chain joins TRBV10-2 to TRBJ2-1; D is possibly TRBD1 (6 bases). This CDR3 region has 15 residues. Germline lookup yields CDR1 WSHSY and CDR2 SAAADI. Trimming cost V 3 bases and J 6 bases, with 15 bases left between them. The CDR3 DNA is TGCGCCAGCAGTGATTTTCGTGAAGGGGGCAATGAGCAGTTCTTC. Translation: CASSDFREGGNEQFF.

The chain carries TRBV7-3 and TRBJ2-2; 7 nucleotides line up with TRBD2. The CDR3 runs to 16 residues. Germline lookup yields CDR1 SGHTA and CDR2 FQGTGA. V shed 5 bases, J shed 2 bases, and the junction held 8 bases outside the gene matches. As DNA, the CDR3 is TGTGCCAGCAGCCCCCCCTCTAGCGGAAACACCGGGGAGCTGTTTTTT. As protein: CASSPPSSGNTGELFF.

The genes are TRBV18 and TRBJ2-1, with TRBD2 as a possible D gene (6 bases). Between the trimmed V and J ends, which lost 2 bases and 3 bases, there was a span of 20 bases. The CDR3 totals 18 residues. From germline, CDR1 is KGHSH and CDR2 LQKENI. CDR3 region: CASSPYLSTSGGYNEQFF. As DNA, the CDR3 is TGTGCCAGCTCACCATACCTTTCCACCTCCGGGGGCTACAATGAGCAGTTCTTC.

The chain links TRBV12-1 to TRBJ2-3; the table calls TRBD1, which could not be checked here. TRBV12-1 is recorded as a pseudogene. The CDR3 spans 15 residues. The DNA for the CDR3 is TGTGCCAGCAGCCCTGACAGGGGGGAAGGAGATACGCAGTATTTT. Its protein is CASSPDRGEGDTQYF.

The chain employs TRBV19 and TRBJ1-3; TRBD1 is a possible D gene (6 bases). The germline gives CDR1 LNHDA, CDR2 SQIVND (reference sequence). This CDR3 contains 14 residues. V was pared by 9 bases and J by 2 bases, with 14 bases between. Here the CDR3 reads CASSQQGPGNTIYF. The CDR3 DNA sequence: TGTGCCAGCTCTCAACAGGGACCTGGAAACACCATATATTTT.

V and J are TRBV18 and TRBJ1-1, with D perhaps TRBD1 (5 bases). Germline CDR1 is KGHSH and CDR2 is LQKENI. This CDR3 is 18 amino acids long. V was shortened by 0 bases and J by 1 base, with 18 bases between the two germline ends. The CDR3 region has the DNA TGTGCCAGCTCACCACCCTCCCTGGCAGGGAGATGGAACACTGAAGCTTTCTTT. Amino acid sequence: CASSPPSLAGRWNTEAFF. The full variable domain, its missing parts supplied by reference TRBV18 and TRBJ1-1, is NAGVMQNPRHLVRRRGQEARLRCSPMKGHSHVYWYRQLPEEGLKFMVYLQKENIIDESGMPKERFSAEFPKEGPSILRIQQVVRGDSAAYFCASSPPSLAGRWNTEAFFGQGTRLTVV.